This T cell receptor (beta chain) was sequenced during a study of T cells in Graves' hyperthyroidism and ophthalmopathy. TCR beta CDR3 regions were amplified from RNA. An initial round of RT-PCR targeting the TCR CDR3 relied on the HTBI primer set. TCRdb processed the multiplex PCR reads anew with MiXCR; each CDR3 protein has one entry. The sample holds a few hundred thousand distinct CDR3 sequences, around 45% seen once. To note about this clonotype: The junction and the germline gene differ at one end; a read error may be behind it.

The CDR3 totals 13 residues. CDR1 and CDR2 from the germline V gene are SQVTM and ANQGSEA. The sequenced sample consisted of peripheral blood or thyroid tissue (not recorded which). The receptor comes from a woman aged 18 to 35 with Graves' hyperthyroidism. This chain links TRBV29-1 with TRBJ1-5, with 9 bases lining up with TRBD1. For the CDR3, the DNA is TGCAGCGGACGACAGGGGGTGGACACCGGGGAGCTGTTT. Amino acid sequence: CSGRQGVDTGELF.